The clone carrying this TCR beta chain has only a few counts. The antigen is not known. Other DNA sequences in the same sample also yield this CDR3. Assay used: immunoSEQ multiplex PCR; TCRdb lists only in-frame clones, some missing. The table has roughly 700,000 clones, 80% to 90% seen once. Germline-derived CDR1 and CDR2 are SQVTM and ANQGSEA. The ends lost 4 bases at V and 4 bases at J; junction bases unmatched: 2. The CDR3 spans 12 residues. This specimen comes from a study of Ad26.COV2.S vaccination and SARS-CoV-2 variants. The study's findings and limits: Measurements of TCR breadth and depth may have given underestimates of the total T cell responses. Participants given vaccine showed non-spike TCR breadth similar to that of placebo recipients.

The treatment is: 15 to 20 received Ad26.COV2.S at low or high dose, single or two shots; several received placebo; per-sample allocation not given. Day 63 after the first injection of vaccine or placebo was the sampling time. This sequence originates from a person between 18 and 59 years old who received the Ad26.COV2.S COVID-19 vaccine or a placebo. Sample: peripheral blood, taken in a trial of Ad26.COV2.S vaccine versus placebo. The chain employs TRBV29-1 and TRBJ1-2, with 8 bases lining up with TRBD1. The CDR3 loop is CSVVTGGYGYTF. CDR3 DNA sequence: TGCAGCGTTGTTACAGGGGGCTATGGCTACACCTTC.